Listed here is a single T cell receptor beta chain. It lacks a known antigen. Base qualities are not recorded, but no much larger clone differs from it by a single base. The cohort comprised several hundred healthy bone marrow donors. Cohort members were all nominally healthy when sampled, although unrecorded immune exposures were likely present. Of the 700 or so cohort members, around 310 had a positive CMV serostatus and approximately 370 had a negative one, while no CMV serostatus was recorded for the donor. Every donor gave a peripheral blood sample, and the peripheral blood mononuclear cells from that sample were used for TCR beta sequencing. Genomic DNA extraction from the blood cell samples was performed with the Qiagen DNeasy Blood Extraction Kit. The library came from the immunoSEQ multiplex PCR assay. A mixture of 60 forward primers for TCR Vbeta segments and 13 reverse primers for TCR Jbeta segments was used in the multiplex PCR. The CDR3 region of rearranged TCR beta genes was amplified from genomic DNA with a multiplex PCR assay. On the Illumina HiSeq System, the amplified TCR beta libraries were sequenced as 87-base-pair reads. In the authors' own workflow: Across the roughly 700 repertoires, a later analysis counted approximately 75 million unique TCR beta chains, roughly 11 million of which were shared by at least two donors. Raw reads were error-corrected and collapsed into unique sequences with a nearest-neighbor algorithm that merged closely related sequences to remove PCR and sequencing errors. Alignment of CDR3 sequences to IMGT reference sequences was used to assign V, D and J gene segments. Each retained sequence needed at least a six-nucleotide match to both a V gene segment and a J gene segment. A rearrangement was called productive if the CDR3 had no stop codons and remained in frame with V and J, and every other rearrangement was called non-productive. CDR3 was defined by IMGT convention, running from the second conserved V-encoded cysteine to the conserved J-encoded phenylalanine. In an earlier analysis of just under 600 of the donors, sequences lacking an unambiguous match to a single V gene segment were excluded. In an earlier analysis of several hundred of the donors, V segments were called functional above 56.7% productive rearrangements and were called segregating when the between-donor standard deviation exceeded 5%. A statistical classification framework was built to diagnose cytomegalovirus status from the catalog of TCR beta chain sequences. V and J gene assignment, in a later analysis, came from comparing TCR nucleotide sequences with IMGT/GENE-DB human TR gene sequences. A later analysis assigned CDR3 sequences and most-parsimonious VDJ recombination scenarios with the TCRdist pipeline. In a later analysis, every TCR beta chain was defined by the combination of its CDR3 amino acid sequence and its V-gene family, and reads without a unique V-gene family were dropped. In a later analysis, several hundred highly shared, low-generation-probability nucleotide sequences were removed to address suspected cross-contamination and a sequencing artifact. A later analysis calculated a clonal expansion index for each public chain from normalized within-repertoire ranks of inferred template counts. In a later analysis, generation probabilities were computed with a VDJ recombination model fitted to out-of-frame rearrangements, and the resulting probabilities were checked against IGoR. In a later analysis, TCR-TCR, TCR-HLA and TCR-CMV co-occurrence was scored with hypergeometric tests, and a repertoire-size bias correction was applied to TCR pairs. False discovery rates were estimated in a later analysis by permuting HLA or CMV assignments 20 times. In a later analysis, co-occurring TCRs were grouped with DBSCAN, and TCRdist sequence similarity was added when clustering was performed within HLA-allele-positive subsets. For co-occurrence clustering, repertoires with fewer than 30,000 or more than 120,000 public chains were excluded, along with about five repertoires with anomalous nucleotide sharing. This immuneACCESS table, as held by TCRdb, lists in-frame sequences with V and J called but not all clones. Of the missing ones, under half trace to an unresolved V gene in checked studies; the others have no known cause. That table furnishes V, J and clone size, whereas the DNA furnished D and trimming. Counted in this sample were 150,000 to 200,000 clones; 65% to 75% of them appeared once. The ten largest clonotypes hold over 2% of the sample.

The data are from a study of cytomegalovirus exposure and HLA in healthy donors (dated by TCRdb to 2016 to 2017). Looking at the study overall: In an earlier analysis of approximately 640 of the donors, 250 to 300 Gb of sequence data and 120 million or so unique TCR beta sequences from roughly 180 million T cells were reported. An early release covering 550 to 650 HLA-typed donors comprised approximately 300 gigabases of sequencing data and tens of millions of unique TCR sequences. Of the 350 to 450 genotyped donors, 65% to 90% fell in the genetic ancestry cluster associated with self-reported Caucasian donors. The study aimed to test whether cataloging public T cell receptors could reveal signatures of past pathogen exposure. Using immunosequencing, the study profiled T cell repertoires from around 680 subjects and related those repertoires to cytomegalovirus serostatus. Along with the roughly 610-subject first cohort, a separate validation cohort of roughly 110 different subjects was used. To predict cytomegalovirus infection status, the study brought together high-throughput TCR immunosequencing, statistical association of individual TCRs with disease status, and machine learning. To study patterns of TCR occurrence, a later analysis re-analyzed previously published TCR beta repertoires from 650 to 750 donors and added high-resolution HLA genotyping. Rather than drawing on any new phenotypic data, the later analysis identified candidate immune exposures from TCR beta sequences and the way those sequences occurred across donors. In an earlier analysis of about 590 of the donors, high-throughput TCR beta sequencing was used to judge whether each TCR beta V gene segment behaved as functional or pseudogenic. Donor age, sex, ethnicity and CMV serostatus were collected together with the repertoire data. In a later genetic analysis, genome-wide SNP genotypes for about 65% of the 666 donors were used, and that subset was treated as a discovery cohort. All discovery cohort repertoires had been generated on a single sequencing platform. Both class I and class II loci were covered by HLA typing, at four-digit resolution. The number of donors typed differed by locus, with 629-630 for A, B, C, DRB1 and DQB1, more than 500 for DQA1, 600 to 610 for DPA1, and 400 to 490 for DPB1. Because of strong linkage in the cohort, five DR-DQ haplotypes were treated as single units for association and clustering. Across some 400 genotyped donors of the cohort, an average of approximately 240,000 unique TCR beta nucleotide sequences per donor were sequenced, and 15% to 20% of those sequences were non-productive. General conclusions and limits of the study: The cohort was sequenced for TCR beta chains only, and without alpha or paired-chain data the features that could be detected were limited. At a false discovery rate of 0.05, a later analysis linked 16,951 TCR beta sequences to specific HLA alleles. A further reported finding was that TCR beta sequences accurately predicted the HLA-A and HLA-B alleles for most subjects in the first cohort. Linkage disequilibrium might explain the correlated functional status among segregating V segments, but an unknown experimental factor could not be ruled out. Because counts were too low, roughly 17 rarely observed V segments, including chromosome 9 orphons, were left out of the earlier analysis of roughly 600 of the donors. An earlier analysis of around 540 of the donors showed that most TCR beta V segments appeared in productive rearrangements either about 87% or about 30% of the time, which broadly matched IMGT annotations. Because some donors lacked HLA typing at each locus, the association tests relied only on the typed subset. In vitro tests confirmed that three of the cytomegalovirus-associated TCR beta chains recognize cytomegalovirus antigens. According to a later genetic analysis, donors in an Asian-associated ancestry cluster had fewer N-insertions in productive TCRs than the approximately 700-donor mean. Immune exposure information for the cohort was limited to CMV serostatus. While some public TCRs were present in many individuals, most TCR sequences turned up only very rarely across donors. Strong co-occurrence of HLA alleles, especially DR and DQ, made assigning TCR associations to individual alleles difficult. Some IMGT-functional V segments, including TRBV6-2 and TRBV6-3, could not be distinguished by the 87-base-pair reads and were therefore excluded. In the study, around 150 TCR beta chains were listed as associated with cytomegalovirus. In both the original and validation cohorts, the classifier was reported to diagnose cytomegalovirus status with high specificity and sensitivity. An association between a missense DCLRE1C variant and V-gene and J-gene trimming of TCR beta chains was found in a later genetic analysis and replicated in an independent cohort. Roughly uniform sequencing depth across donors was assumed in presence/absence analyses, although this assumption may not hold. In a later analysis, several top co-occurrence clusters were reported to appear linked to parvovirus B19, influenza, CMV and Epstein-Barr virus. In a later analysis, TCR association rates were found to vary across HLA loci, with the most associated TCRs seen for DRB1 alleles and the fewest for HLA-C alleles. It was suggested by the authors that the approach could potentially be generalized to other disease states and immunological phenotypes. A cluster of highly shared sequence variants was judged likely to represent a technical artifact of the sequencing pipeline. According to a later analysis, most CMV-associated TCR beta chains appeared to be HLA-restricted, and the HLA associations seemed to be driven largely by CMV exposure. Compared with equally common non-associated chains, HLA-associated TCR beta chains in a later analysis were more clonally expanded and had lower generation probabilities.

The CDR3 spans 15 residues, from the cysteine through the phenylalanine. Just CDR3 DNA is preserved here, 45 bases in frame from base 1. The germline V gene specifies SGHAT as CDR1 and FQNNGV as CDR2. V and J are trimmed by 0 bases and 8 bases, and the gene matches miss 6 bases of the junction. Sequenced sample: PBMCs. This sequence originates from a human donor in good health. The V gene is TRBV11-2 and the J gene is TRBJ1-4, with 7 bases aligning to TRBD1. The nucleotide sequence is TGTGCCAGCAGCTTAGATGGCAGGGGGGAGGAAAAACTGTTTTTT. Translated, this is CASSLDGRGEEKLFF.